These 27 T cell receptor beta chains came from one sample sequenced in a study of shared clonotypes between healthy human individuals. The assay was immunoSEQ multiplex PCR, and TCRdb's table has in-frame clones only and misses some. Of about 1,500,000 clones listed, around 97% are singletons. The sample consisted of naive CD4+ T cells sorted from blood. The sample's subset: CD45RA+ positively selected. These receptors came from a man between 25 and 39 years old in good health.

V and J are TRBV15 and TRBJ2-2; D uncertain. This CDR3 has 14 residues. Trimming took 0 bases from V and 6 from J, leaving 8 bases between them. Germline V gene sequence: CDR1 LNHNV, CDR2 YYDKDF (reference sequence). The CDR3 DNA is TGTGCCACCAGCAGAGAAAGGGCGTCCGGGGAGCTGTTTTTT. Its translation: CATSRERASGELFF.

This chain uses TRBV5-1 with TRBJ2-1, with unresolved D. V lost 9 bases and J lost 9, with 22 bases in between. CDR3 length: 14 residues. Germline V CDR1 and CDR2: SGHRS, YFSETQ. The CDR3 spells CATTPDARWGEQFF. CDR3 nucleotide sequence: TGCGCCACCACCCCGGACGCACGGTGGGGTGAGCAGTTCTTC.

This chain links TRBV4-2 with TRBJ1-1; D is unclear. The CDR3 runs 15 residues. Germline CDR1 is LGHNA and CDR2 is YNFKEQ. V was pared by 0 bases and J by 3 bases, with 11 bases between. The DNA of the CDR3 is TGTGCCAGCAGCCAAGATACCCAGGCAGACACTGAAGCTTTCTTT. Translation: CASSQDTQADTEAFF.

A note on this clone: The same CDR3 also results from other DNA sequences found in this sample. The chain has TRBV5-1 and TRBJ2-7; D remains ambiguous. The length of the CDR3 is 13 residues. Germline CDR1 reads SGHRS; CDR2 reads YFSETQ. V was cut by 0 bases and J by 2 bases, with 6 bases left in between. The CDR3 sequence is CASSLDSPYEQYF. The DNA for the CDR3 is TGCGCCAGCAGCTTGGACTCGCCCTACGAGCAGTACTTC.

About this clone itself: Other DNA sequences from this sample encode an identical CDR3 as well. The chain has TRBV5-1 and TRBJ2-1; no reliable D call. CDR1 and CDR2 from the germline V gene are SGHRS and YFSETQ. The ends were cut back, 4 bases at V and 0 bases at J, with 8 bases in the middle. The CDR3 runs 14 residues. The DNA of the CDR3 is TGCGCCAGCAGCCCAACGAGCTCCTACAATGAGCAGTTCTTC. Protein sequence: CASSPTSSYNEQFF.

A single count supports this clone. J is TRBJ2-2 and V is TRBV25-1; D not certain. Per germline, CDR1 MGHDK and CDR2 SYGVNS. Trimming shortened V by 3 bases and J by 4 bases, and 12 bases separated the two germline ends. The CDR3 runs to 15 residues. For the CDR3, the DNA is TGTGCCAGCAGTGAGGAGCTGGACCTCACCGGGGAGCTGTTTTTT. Protein: CASSEELDLTGELFF.

The chain is built from TRBV28 and TRBJ1-4; D is ambiguous. V dropped 5 bases and J dropped 6 bases, with 10 bases sitting between them. The CDR3 extends over 13 amino acids. Germline CDR1 reads MDHEN; CDR2 reads SYDVKM. Here the CDR3 DNA reads TGTGCCAGCAGTCAGACCCACTATGAAAAACTGTTTTTT. Its protein is CASSQTHYEKLFF.

This sequence joins TRBV27 and TRBJ1-4; the D gene is possibly TRBD1 (5 bases). The germline gives CDR1 MNHEY, CDR2 SMNVEV (reference sequence). Trimming shortened V by 4 bases and J by 6 bases, and 18 bases separated the two germline ends. The CDR3 is 16 residues long. The CDR3 nucleotides read TGTGCCAGCAGTTCCGTAGGGGCCGCAATGGATGAAAAACTGTTTTTT. As protein: CASSSVGAAMDEKLFF.

The CDR3 sequence: CASSFSGANTEAFF. The CDR3 nucleotides are TGTGCCAGCAGCTTCAGTGGAGCGAACACTGAAGCTTTCTTT. The V and J genes are TRBV5-4 and TRBJ1-1; no clear D. Germline V CDR1 and CDR2: SGHNT, YYREEE (reference sequence). The V end was cut by 2 bases, the J end by 1 base, with 9 bases between. The CDR3 extends over 14 amino acids.

The V gene is TRBV28, the J gene TRBJ1-5; D is unresolved. V shed 4 bases and J shed 9 bases, with 13 bases lying between them. There are 13 residues in the CDR3. Looked up from germline, CDR1 is MDHEN and CDR2 is SYDVKM. CDR3 sequence reads: CASSSDGLAPQHF. CDR3 in DNA: TGTGCCAGCAGTTCCGACGGGCTAGCGCCCCAGCATTTT.

V gene TRBV19 combines with J gene TRBJ2-5, with TRBD2 matching 8 bases. V dropped 8 bases and J dropped 4; count of bases not matched to a gene: 9. CDR3 size: 14 residues. Looked up from germline, CDR1 is LNHDA and CDR2 is SQIVND (reference sequence). The CDR3 DNA is TGTGCCAGTGGGTCGCGGGGGGTTGTAGAGACCCAGTACTTC. Translated, it gives CASGSRGVVETQYF.

The chain carries TRBV5-1 and TRBJ2-2; 10 bases line up with TRBD2. The CDR3 totals 17 residues. Germline V gene data show CDR1 as SGHRS and CDR2 as YFSETQ. The trim removed 1 base at V and 4 bases at J, leaving 7 bases unmatched. DNA for the CDR3: TGCGCCAGCAGCTTGAAGTCTAGCGGGAGCGTCACCGGGGAGCTGTTTTTT. It encodes CASSLKSSGSVTGELFF.

The DNA for the CDR3 is TGTGCCAGCAGCCTTCAGTCGGTGGCAGGGGCAAAGTTGAGCACTGAAGCTTTCTTT. It is translated as CASSLQSVAGAKLSTEAFF. The J gene is TRBJ1-1, the V gene TRBV7-8; TRBD1 might be the D (6 bases). From germline, CDR1 is SGHVS and CDR2 FQNEAQ. Deletions cut 5 bases from V and 4 bases from J, with 29 bases between. This CDR3 region has 19 residues. The variable domain in full, with the rest retrieved from reference TRBV7-8 and TRBJ1-1, is GAGVSQSPRYKVAKRGQDVALRCDPISGHVSLFWYQQALGQGPEFLTYFQNEAQLDKSGLPSDRFFAERPEGSVSTLKIQRTQQEDSAVYLCASSLQSVAGAKLSTEAFFGQGTRLTVV.

The CDR3 DNA is TGCGCCAGCAGCATAGACAGGACTTACTACGAGCAGTACTTC. Protein sequence: CASSIDRTYYEQYF. This chain joins TRBV5-1 and TRBJ2-7; TRBD1 might be the D (6 bases). The germline gives CDR1 SGHRS, CDR2 YFSETQ. Trimming stripped 4 bases from V and 3 bases from J, with 14 bases between. This CDR3 is 14 amino acids long. Full variable domain (outside the CDR3, taken from reference TRBV5-1 and TRBJ2-7): KAGVTQTPRYLIKTRGQQVTLSCSPISGHRSVSWYQQTPGQGLQFLFEYFSETQRNKGNFPGRFSGRQFSNSRSEMNVSTLELGDSALYLCASSIDRTYYEQYFGPGTRLTVT.

The gene calls are TRBV9 and TRBJ2-1; 10 bases match TRBD2. CDR1 SGDLS and CDR2 YYNGEE come from the germline V gene. J gave up 7 bases and V 6 bases, and 16 bases lay outside the gene matches. This CDR3 has 17 amino acids. Here the CDR3 DNA reads TGTGCCAGCAACGAAGGGCTAGCGGGAGTTATTAGGAATGAGCAGTTCTTC. It specifies CASNEGLAGVIRNEQFF.

The chain is built from TRBV7-6 and TRBJ2-1; 10 bases match TRBD2. V lost 1 base and J lost 1; bases outside the gene matches: 13. Germline V gives CDR1 SGHVS, CDR2 FNYEAQ. This CDR3 has 20 residues. CDR3 nucleotides: TGTGCCAGCAGCTTAGTATTAGCGGGAGGTTTACTCGGGTCCTACAATGAGCAGTTCTTC. It codes for CASSLVLAGGLLGSYNEQFF.

The chain uses TRBV5-1 and TRBJ2-7; the match to TRBD2 covers 12 bases. The germline V gene encodes CDR1 SGHRS and CDR2 YFSETQ. V gave up 4 bases and J gave up 0 bases; unmatched junction bases: 5. This CDR3 comprises 16 residues. The CDR3 spells CASSGMTSGSSYEQYF. The CDR3 DNA reads TGCGCCAGCAGCGGCATGACTAGCGGGAGCTCCTACGAGCAGTACTTC.

The V gene is TRBV7-2, the J gene TRBJ2-7; 7 positions match TRBD2. The V gene end was trimmed by 3 bases and the J gene end by 7 bases; junction bases not matched to a gene: 12. This CDR3 contains 15 residues. Germline V gene lookup returns CDR1 SGHTA and CDR2 FQGNSA. The CDR3 nucleotides read TGTGCCAGCAGCTTCGGAGCGGGGCCTCTACGTGAGCAGTACTTC. Protein product: CASSFGAGPLREQYF.

Details on this clone: The sample has other DNA sequences that encode this CDR3 too. Written as DNA, the CDR3 is TGTGCCAGCAGCCTTGGTTTATCCACAGATACGCAGTATTTT. Protein: CASSLGLSTDTQYF. The V gene is TRBV7-9, the J gene TRBJ2-3, with no clear D. The V gene lost 5 bases and the J gene lost 2 bases, with 11 bases spanning the gap. This CDR3 contains 14 residues. CDR1 SEHNR and CDR2 FQNEAQ come from the germline V gene (reference sequence). Based on the CDR3 plus reference TRBV7-9 and TRBJ2-3, the full variable domain is DTGVSQNPRHKITKRGQNVTFRCDPISEHNRLYWYRQTLGQGPEFLTYFQNEAQLEKSRLLSDRFSAERPKGSFSTLEIQRTEQGDSAMYLCASSLGLSTDTQYFGPGTRLTVL.

The V call is TRBV6-5, the J call TRBJ2-1; D is perhaps TRBD1 (6 bases). Germline lookup yields CDR1 MNHEY and CDR2 SVGAGI. The V gene lost 5 bases and the J gene lost 7 bases, with 12 bases spanning the gap. The CDR3 is made up of 13 amino acids. CDR3 nucleotides: TGTGCCAGCAGTGGGGGCAGGTCGAATGAGCAGTTCTTC. Amino acid sequence: CASSGGRSNEQFF.

J is TRBJ2-2 and V is TRBV18, with D uncertain. V was clipped by 5 bases and J by 1 base, with 11 bases between them. Germline-derived CDR1 and CDR2 are KGHSH and LQKENI. The CDR3 extends over 15 amino acids. The CDR3 DNA is TGTGCCAGCTCAAATTCTCCGGAGAACACCGGGGAGCTGTTTTTT. As protein: CASSNSPENTGELFF.

V gene TRBV7-9 combines with J gene TRBJ2-1, with TRBD2 as a possible D gene (5 bases). The length of the CDR3 is 15 residues. Germline CDR1 reads SEHNR; CDR2 reads FQNEAQ (reference sequence). V was trimmed by 1 base and J by 7 bases, leaving 14 bases between them. CDR3 DNA: TGTGCCAGCAGCTTAGTTCCTAGCTTGGGTAATGAGCAGTTCTTC. It encodes CASSLVPSLGNEQFF.

The V and J genes are TRBV28 and TRBJ1-1, with 9 bases aligning to TRBD1. There are 14 residues in the CDR3. Trimming took 6 bases from V and 3 from J; bases not matched to a gene: 5. CDR1 is MDHEN, CDR2 SYDVKM, per germline. The CDR3, as DNA: TGTGCCAGCAGCCCGGGACAGGGTTACACTGAAGCTTTCTTT. Its translation is CASSPGQGYTEAFF.

The chain is built from TRBV5-1 and TRBJ2-5; the D gene is possibly TRBD1 (6 bases). The V gene's germline CDR1 is SGHRS and CDR2 YFSETQ. The V end was cut by 0 bases, the J end by 5 bases, with 20 bases between. The CDR3 length is 17 residues. The CDR3 region is CASSLARGRDPEETQYF. The CDR3, as DNA: TGCGCCAGCAGCTTGGCCAGGGGTAGGGACCCGGAGGAGACCCAGTACTTC.

V usage is TRBV7-3 and J usage is TRBJ2-3; D remains unclear. V lost 5 bases to trimming and J lost 4 bases, with 13 bases between them. The germline V gene has CDR1 SGHTA and CDR2 FQGTGA. The CDR3 extends over 14 amino acids. CDR3 sequence reads: CASSQALGADTQYF. The CDR3 bases are TGTGCCAGCAGCCAAGCCTTGGGCGCAGATACGCAGTATTTT.

This rearrangement joins TRBV28 to TRBJ1-1; 8 positions agree with TRBD1. The V gene end was trimmed by 5 bases and the J gene end by 5 bases; junction bases not matched to a gene: 7. CDR3 length: 14 residues. Germline V lookup: CDR1 MDHEN, CDR2 SYDVKM. The CDR3 loop reads CASSTTGAATEAFF. The CDR3 bases are TGTGCCAGCAGTACGACAGGGGCCGCTACTGAAGCTTTCTTT. Full variable domain (missing parts from reference TRBV28 and TRBJ1-1): DVKVTQSSRYLVKRTGEKVFLECVQDMDHENMFWYRQDPGLGLRLIYFSYDVKMKEKGDIPEGYSVSREKKERFSLILESASTNQTSMYLCASSTTGAATEAFFGQGTRLTVV.

This clone was recorded once. The chain recombines TRBV6-6 with TRBJ1-2, with a weak D call TRBD1 (6 bases). V lost 7 bases to trimming and J lost 7 bases, with 19 bases between them. CDR3 size: 14 residues. CDR1 is MNHNY, CDR2 SVGAGI, per germline (reference sequence). The CDR3 nucleotides read TGTGCCAGCAATCTAGGGCAGGGGATACGTGGCTACACCTTC. Translation gives CASNLGQGIRGYTF.